The T cell receptor beta chain under discussion was sequenced for a study of T cells after yellow fever vaccination (dated by TCRdb to the late 2010s). Context from the whole study: Memory subsets (EM, EMRA, CM and Tscm) were sorted on a BD FACS Aria III using CD3, CD45RA, CCR7 and CD95 staining. The SMART-Seq v4 Ultra Low Input RNA kit was used to prepare libraries from fractions with low cell numbers. To follow T-cell clones before and after primary and booster YFV17D yellow fever vaccination, bulk TCR alpha and beta repertoires were sequenced over time. Two healthy male donors, one aged 18 to 30 and one aged 30 to 40 years, were included in the cohort. Blood was drawn at multiple timepoints before and after primary and secondary immunization, with bulk PBMC replicates and cell subsets isolated. Memory subsets were sorted on days 0, 15 and 45 and at 18 months after primary vaccination, and on days 0, 15 and 45 after the 30-year booster. General study outcomes and caveats: Computational filtering was required because FACS-sorted repertoires could contain abundant contaminating clonotypes from the bulk population. Because the study included only two donors, the extent to which the findings can be generalized is limited. On day 0, almost all vaccine-responding clonotypes were below detection in the sorted memory subsets. The secondary T-cell response was found to be weaker but faster than the primary response, with a peak reached on day 5 rather than on day 15. After the booster, most clones that had expanded after primary vaccination were detected again (around 97% of CD4 and over 75% of CD8), suggesting broad maintenance of memory. A small share of clonotypes occurred in both CD4 and CD8 compartments, likely arising from convergent recombination.

Per the germline V gene (reference sequence), SEHNR is the CDR1 and FQNEAQ is the CDR2. V sheds 4 bases and J sheds 4 bases, leaving 17 bases between their ends. The CDR3 measures 16 amino acids from cysteine to phenylalanine. Kept here is only the CDR3 DNA, which spans 48 bases and is read in frame from base 1. This clonotype was seen at least ten times. One base away there is no much larger clone; base qualities are not given. In light of the paper, this sample's treatment or condition label describes: live attenuated yellow fever vaccine strain. A standard Ficoll-Paque protocol was used to isolate PBMCs from peripheral blood. The RNeasy Micro Kit was used to extract RNA from sorted memory subsets. Sequencing used an Illumina NovaSeq 6000. TCR cDNA was made using 5'RACE template switching, a step that added a universal primer site and unique molecular identifiers. Priming for cDNA synthesis came from both the TCR alpha and TCR beta constant segments. Library amplification used two PCR steps, and the second PCR step added sample barcodes and sequencing adapters. Sequencing of libraries was performed on Illumina HiSeq 2500 (2x100 bp) or NovaSeq (2x150 bp). The study's own analysis went as follows. Reads were demultiplexed and collapsed into UMI consensus sequences with MIGEC, and V(D)J alignment was performed with MiXCR. Using edgeR on replicate PBMC samples, clonotypes were called vaccine-responding if FDR was below 0.01 and the log2 fold change was above 5 up to day 15. CD4 or CD8 identity was assigned to each bulk clonotype according to whether the clonotype was present at higher abundance in the sequenced CD4 repertoire or the sequenced CD8 repertoire. To estimate how each clone was distributed across memory phenotypes, clonotype frequencies in memory subsets were weighted by FACS-sorted cell numbers. TCRdb's own reprocessing of the public reads used fastp at Q25 and MiXCR and kept productive beta chains. Records with the same CDR3 protein are collapsed into one entry carrying the most frequent genes and DNA. The V and J calls reflect TCRdb's pipeline rather than the authors' work. The table for this sample lists more than 50,000 distinct CDR3 sequences; 4.5% to 6% of them were counted only once. Clones ranked in the top ten supply around a third of the sample.

Source: PBMCs, either bulk or a sorted T-cell subset (CD4+, CD8+, memory, or dextramer-sorted; not recorded which), taken on the day of the yellow fever booster vaccination. The chain couples TRBV7-9 to TRBJ2-4, with no reliable assignment of the D segment. This TCR was recovered from a man aged 18 to 29 who received the YFV17D yellow fever vaccine. At the DNA level, the sequence is TGTGCCAGCAGCTCAGTTGGGGTGACGCCGAAAAACATTCAGTACTTC. It translates to CASSSVGVTPKNIQYF.